This T cell receptor beta chain was recovered during a study of radiation and T cells in renal cell carcinoma. The study, taken as a whole, reports: No pretreatment tumor biopsies were available for baseline clonotypes. Top tumor clonotypes rose in blood 2 weeks post-radiation, then contracted.

This CDR3 spans 14 amino acids. The ends lost 5 bases at V and 7 bases at J; junction bases unmatched: 8. Germline assignment: CDR1 SGHTA and CDR2 FQGNSA. On this clone itself: The antigen is undetermined.

Sequencing was performed with immunoSEQ multiplex PCR; in TCRdb, only in-frame clones are kept and a portion is missing. This table holds more than 60,000 clones, roughly 85% found once. Time point given: blood 4 weeks post-SBRT, at nephrectomy. Described treatment: 15 Gy SBRT to primary tumor, nephrectomy 4 weeks later. Nephrectomy followed 15 Gy stereotactic body radiation by 4 weeks. The clonotype comes from a woman aged 55-69 years with renal cell carcinoma. This sequence joins TRBV7-2 and TRBJ1-2; TRBD1 matches 9 bases. The sequences come from blood, collected from a patient whose treatment included radiotherapy and nephrectomy. The CDR3 is CASSPPGQGFGYTF. In DNA, the CDR3 is TGTGCCAGCAGCCCACCGGGACAGGGATTTGGCTACACCTTC.